This record looks at one T cell receptor (beta chain) sequence and its context. Its specificity is unknown. Repertoires were generated with immunoSEQ multiplex PCR, while TCRdb's copy carries only in-frame clones and drops some. The sample holds some 99,000 clones; 70% to 90% are singletons and the top ten take under 0.55%. This sample is drawn from a study of OX40 agonist ivuxolimab in advanced cancers. The study's findings and limits: The study did not work out the antigen specificity of the expanded peripheral T cells.

Germline V gene data show CDR1 as SGHKS and CDR2 as YYEKEE (reference sequence). Trimming removed 4 bases at V and 2 bases at J, with 9 bases between. This CDR3 has 13 amino acids. The source of this sequence is an adult with an advanced solid tumor such as melanoma, head and neck, liver or kidney cancer. The chain employs TRBV5-5 and TRBJ2-5; possible D gene TRBD1, 5 bases. The input for sequencing was CD4+ or CD8+ T cells sorted from blood, taken in a trial of the OX40 agonist ivuxolimab. CDR3 nucleotides: TGTGCCAGCAGCCTCTCAGGGCAAGAGACCCAGTACTTC. Translating it yields CASSLSGQETQYF. The whole variable domain, filled in from reference TRBV5-5 and TRBJ2-5, reads DAGVTQSPTHLIKTRGQQVTLRCSPISGHKSVSWYQQVLGQGPQFIFQYYEKEERGRGNFPDRFSARQFPNYSSELNVNALLLGDSALYLCASSLSGQETQYFGPGTRLLVL.